A single sample gave rise to the 9 T cell receptor beta chains below, sequenced in a study of T-cell reconstitution after alpha-beta-depleted transplantation in children. Unique molecular identifiers were built into the TCRbeta library. TCRdb processed the PCR reads anew with MiXCR; each CDR3 protein has one entry. The sample carries some 240,000 distinct CDR3 sequences, around 9.7% recorded once. The sample here was PBMCs from the stem cell graft donor, taken from the stem cell graft. Source of these receptors: a human donor who donated a stem cell graft to a child with SCID.

V gene TRBV14 combines with J gene TRBJ2-4; D ambiguous. Germline V gene data show CDR1 as SGHDN and CDR2 as FVKESK. Trimming stripped 0 bases from V and 9 bases from J, with 9 bases between. CDR3 length equals 13 residues. In DNA, the CDR3 is TGTGCCAGCAGCCAAGAGGCCTCTAGCATTCAGTACTTC. This codes for CASSQEASSIQYF.

The sample holds a few counts of this clonotype. This chain uses TRBV7-8 with TRBJ2-7; 14 nucleotides agree with TRBD2. The CDR3 is 17 amino acids. V shed 3 bases, J shed 0 bases, and the junction held 4 bases outside the gene matches. Per germline, CDR1 SGHVS and CDR2 FQNEAQ. The CDR3 spells CASSFGTSGGSSYEQYF. CDR3 in DNA: TGTGCCAGCAGCTTCGGGACTAGCGGGGGAAGCTCCTACGAGCAGTACTTC.

There are many counts of this clonotype. The rearrangement uses TRBV12-3 or TRBV12-4 and TRBJ2-1; D might be TRBD1 or TRBD2, each matching 7 bases. The CDR3 runs to 16 residues. Trimming cost V 9 bases and J 3 bases, with 21 bases left between them. CDR3: CASLLGGGTGYNEQFF. DNA of the CDR3: TGTGCCAGTCTATTGGGAGGGGGCACGGGCTACAATGAGCAGTTCTTC.

The CDR3 sequence is CASSPPGGLDGYTF. The CDR3 DNA reads TGTGCCAGCTCACCACCAGGGGGCCTGGATGGCTACACCTTC. The chain is built from TRBV18 and TRBJ1-2; TRBD1 agrees at 7 bases. The CDR3 covers 14 residues. From germline, CDR1 is KGHSH and CDR2 LQKENI. Trimming at V came to 0 bases and at J to 6 bases, leaving 4 bases not matched to a gene.

This clonotype was seen repeatedly, ten times or more. This chain joins TRBV20-1 and TRBJ1-1; no definite D call. The length of the CDR3 is 12 residues. Germline values: CDR1 DFQATT, CDR2 SNEGSKA (reference sequence). V lost 1 base, J lost 3 bases, and 6 bases lay in between. The chain's CDR3 is CSARGGHTEAFF. CDR3 DNA sequence: TGCAGTGCTAGAGGGGGTCACACTGAAGCTTTCTTT.

This clonotype was counted ten times or more. The chain recombines TRBV24-1 with TRBJ1-2; D call uncertain. Trimming took off 1 base at V and 5 bases at J, with 13 bases between the two ends. This CDR3 is built from 15 residues. Germline lookup yields CDR1 KGHDR and CDR2 SFDVKD. CDR3 amino acids: CATSDFSKPPYGYTF. CDR3 DNA sequence: TGTGCCACCAGTGATTTTTCTAAGCCTCCATATGGCTACACCTTC.

By share of the sample, this clonotype is medium-sized. The chain couples TRBV20-1 to TRBJ2-2; 10 nucleotides agree with TRBD2. The CDR3 extends over 16 amino acids. V lost 0 bases and J lost 5; bases outside the gene matches: 6. Germline V lookup: CDR1 DFQATT, CDR2 SNEGSKA (reference sequence). The CDR3 here is CSARDPSGGETGELFF. The CDR3 DNA reads TGCAGTGCTAGAGATCCTAGCGGGGGAGAGACCGGGGAGCTGTTTTTT.

This clonotype has a count of ten or more. V and J are TRBV6-2 or TRBV6-3 and TRBJ2-1; D is possibly TRBD1 or TRBD2 (5 bases each). Trimming left V 5 bases short and J 9 bases short, with 14 bases between. The germline gives CDR1 MNHEY, CDR2 SVGEGT. CDR3 size: 13 residues. CDR3 residues: CASSQFPGTEQFF. In nucleotides, the CDR3 is TGTGCCAGCAGTCAATTCCCGGGGACTGAGCAGTTCTTC.

Remarks on this clonotype: It may be a read error: a sequence one base away is much more abundant. V gene TRBV28 combines with J gene TRBJ1-4; weak D call: TRBD1 (5 bases). This CDR3 spans 14 amino acids. CDR1 and CDR2 from the germline V gene are MDHEN and SYDVKM. CDR3 region: CANSFRGTNEKLFF. In nucleotides, the CDR3 is TGTGCCAACAGTTTTAGGGGAACTAATGAAAAACTGTTTTTT.